These 23 T cell receptor beta chains were sequenced from one sample in a study of blood T cell repertoires in COVID-19. The protocol was immunoSEQ multiplex PCR, while the TCRdb copy is restricted to in-frame clones and leaves out a portion. Here the sample spans about 300,000 clones, approximately 84% being singletons. The sequenced material came from peripheral blood. The receptor set was obtained from a human donor with COVID-19, enrolled during active disease. The donor label of this sample is uncertain.

This clone was detected a few times. This chain uses TRBV28 with TRBJ1-5; 7 bases align to TRBD1. Unmatched junction bases numbered 8, after V lost 6 bases and J lost 6 bases. The CDR3 is 14 amino acids. Per the germline V gene, CDR1 is MDHEN and CDR2 is SYDVKM. CDR3 coding DNA: TGTGCCAGCAGGACTACTACAGGGGTTCAGCCCCAGCATTTT. Translation: CASRTTTGVQPQHF.

The chain combines TRBV19 with TRBJ1-1, with no clear D. The CDR3 totals 13 residues. The V end was cut by 7 bases, the J end by 1 base, with 10 bases between. The germline V gene encodes CDR1 LNHDA and CDR2 SQIVND (reference sequence). Written as DNA, the CDR3 is TGTGCCAGTACCCATCGAGGGAACACTGAAGCTTTCTTT. Its protein is CASTHRGNTEAFF.

The V call is TRBV11-1, the J call TRBJ2-3, with 13 bases that match TRBD2. The CDR3 is 15 residues long. Germline lookup yields CDR1 SGHAT and CDR2 FQDESV (reference sequence). The ends lost 5 bases at V and 7 bases at J; junction bases unmatched: 6. In DNA form, the CDR3 reads TGTGCCAGCAGCCTAGGGACTAGCGGGATTCATACGCAGTATTTT. Its translation is CASSLGTSGIHTQYF.

This clone appeared a few times. The gene calls are TRBV5-4 and TRBJ1-2; D call uncertain. Trimming cost V 4 bases and J 3 bases, with 10 bases left between them. This CDR3 comprises 13 residues. In germline, CDR1 is SGHNT, CDR2 YYREEE (reference sequence). The CDR3 nucleotides read TGTGCCAGCAGCCGTCCGGGGTACTATGGCTACACCTTC. Its protein product is CASSRPGYYGYTF. The variable domain in full, completed from reference TRBV5-4 and TRBJ1-2, reads ETGVTQSPTHLIKTRGQQVTLRCSSQSGHNTVSWYQQALGQGPQFIFQYYREEENGRGNFPPRFSGLQFPNYSSELNVNALELDDSALYLCASSRPGYYGYTFGSGTRLTVV.

CDR3 amino acids: CASSLGTGGFETQYF. In DNA form, the CDR3 reads TGTGCCAGCAGTTTAGGGACAGGGGGCTTTGAGACCCAGTACTTC. This chain links TRBV27 with TRBJ2-5, with TRBD1 identical over 12 bases. The CDR3 sequence is 15 residues long. J was trimmed by 5 bases and V by 2 bases; bases with no gene match: 3. Per germline, CDR1 MNHEY and CDR2 SMNVEV (reference sequence).

The CDR3 bases are TGTGCCAGCAGCTTGACCCCGGGACTAGCGGGAGGGCCCAACGAGCAGTACTTC. This translates into CASSLTPGLAGGPNEQYF. The V and J genes are TRBV7-9 and TRBJ2-7; TRBD2 agrees at 16 bases. This CDR3 contains 18 residues. After removal of 3 bases from V and 5 bases from J, the junction contained 10 bases not matched to a gene. From germline, CDR1 is SEHNR and CDR2 FQNEAQ (reference sequence). Combining the CDR3 with reference TRBV7-9 and TRBJ2-7 gives the whole variable domain DTGVSQNPRHKITKRGQNVTFRCDPISEHNRLYWYRQTLGQGPEFLTYFQNEAQLEKSRLLSDRFSAERPKGSFSTLEIQRTEQGDSAMYLCASSLTPGLAGGPNEQYFGPGTRLTVT.

This chain joins TRBV11-3 and TRBJ2-3, with a weak D call TRBD1 (6 bases). Trimming stripped 1 base from V and 2 bases from J, with 10 bases between. CDR1 and CDR2 (germline): SGHNT, YENEEA. The CDR3 runs 15 residues. The CDR3 DNA is TGTGCCAGCAGCTTAGGGGACACTACCACAGATACGCAGTATTTT. Its protein product is CASSLGDTTTDTQYF.

The chain is built from TRBV4-3 and TRBJ2-7, with TRBD2 matching 7 bases. The CDR3 contains 15 residues. Germline values: CDR1 LGHNA, CDR2 YSLEER. V shed 2 bases, J shed 2 bases, and the junction held 6 bases outside the gene matches. The DNA of the CDR3 is TGCGCCAGCAGCCAATCCCCCGGGACTACCTACGAGCAGTACTTC. This encodes CASSQSPGTTYEQYF.

This sequence joins TRBV28 and TRBJ2-3; a possible D gene is TRBD2 (6 bases). The CDR3 contains 18 residues. V lost 6 bases to trimming and J lost 1 base, with 23 bases between them. Germline CDR1 is MDHEN and CDR2 is SYDVKM. The CDR3 here is CASRSPLGGKPRTDTQYF. The CDR3 DNA reads as TGTGCCAGCAGATCCCCGCTGGGGGGTAAACCACGCACAGATACGCAGTATTTT.

The chain links TRBV18 to TRBJ1-1, with D maybe TRBD1 (5 bases). Germline V gene lookup returns CDR1 KGHSH and CDR2 LQKENI. CDR3 length equals 15 residues. Trimming removed 0 bases at V and 1 base at J, with 9 bases between. CDR3 loop: CASSPPVGANTEAFF. The CDR3 DNA is TGTGCCAGCTCACCACCGGTAGGGGCGAACACTGAAGCTTTCTTT.

The chain's CDR3 is CASSQDETKGYNEQFF. Written as DNA, the CDR3 is TGCGCCAGCAGCCAAGACGAGACTAAGGGATACAATGAGCAGTTCTTC. The chain carries TRBV4-1 and TRBJ2-1; the D gene is possibly TRBD2 (5 bases). In germline, CDR1 is MGHRA, CDR2 YSYEKL. Trimming shortened V by 0 bases and J by 4 bases, and 13 bases separated the two germline ends. The CDR3 sequence is 16 residues long.

The rearrangement joins TRBV5-4 to TRBJ2-2, with TRBD1 matching over 7 bases. This CDR3 contains 16 residues. Germline CDR1 SGHNT, CDR2 YYREEE (reference sequence). V was pared by 4 bases and J by 5 bases, with 11 bases of the junction left unmatched. The CDR3 DNA follows: TGTGCCAGCAGCCCCCCGACAGGGCCTGTTACCGGGGAGCTGTTTTTT. It yields the protein CASSPPTGPVTGELFF.

The chain recombines TRBV5-1 with TRBJ1-3, with D perhaps matching TRBD1 (6 bases). Germline V gives CDR1 SGHRS, CDR2 YFSETQ. The CDR3 sequence is 16 residues long. Trimming removed 3 bases at V and 0 bases at J, with 13 bases between. CDR3 region: CASSSQGVHSGNTIYF. The CDR3 nucleotides read TGCGCCAGCAGCTCACAGGGAGTCCACTCTGGAAACACCATATATTTT.

The rearrangement joins TRBV28 to TRBJ1-1, with a possible D match to TRBD1 (5 bases). The length of the CDR3 is 15 residues. V shed 2 bases and J shed 6 bases, with 16 bases lying between them. The germline gives CDR1 MDHEN, CDR2 SYDVKM. The CDR3: CASSLIGRVEPEAFF. The CDR3 coding sequence is TGTGCCAGCAGTTTAATTGGCAGGGTCGAGCCTGAAGCTTTCTTT.

This clone was observed at least ten times. The chain carries TRBV27 and TRBJ2-7; 7 bases line up with TRBD1. The CDR3 contains 16 residues. V dropped 4 bases and J dropped 0; count of bases not matched to a gene: 9. Germline lookup yields CDR1 MNHEY and CDR2 SMNVEV (reference sequence). CDR3 DNA: TGTGCCAGCAGTTCGTACAGGGGCGAAAGCTCCTACGAGCAGTACTTC. This sequence encodes CASSSYRGESSYEQYF.

V usage is TRBV28 and J usage is TRBJ1-5; D may be TRBD1 (5 bases). Germline loops: CDR1 MDHEN, CDR2 SYDVKM. The CDR3 is 13 amino acids. Trimming cost V 5 bases and J 6 bases, with 11 bases left between them. The CDR3 sequence is CASSESGAQPQHF. DNA for the CDR3: TGTGCCAGCAGTGAAAGTGGGGCTCAGCCCCAGCATTTT.

The rearrangement uses TRBV11-2 and TRBJ2-7; TRBD1 might be the D (6 bases). V was cut by 1 base and J by 6 bases, with 16 bases left in between. The germline V gene encodes CDR1 SGHAT and CDR2 FQNNGV. The CDR3 consists of 15 residues. CDR3 sequence (DNA): TGTGCCAGCAGCTTAGTTAGACAGGCAAAAGCCGAGCAGTACTTC. Its protein is CASSLVRQAKAEQYF.

The chain carries TRBV12-3 or TRBV12-4 and TRBJ2-1; D perhaps matches TRBD1 (6 bases). V gave up 6 bases and J gave up 10 bases, with 10 bases separating them. There are 11 residues in the CDR3. CDR3 region: CASSQGSEQFF. The DNA for the CDR3 is TGTGCCAGCAGCCAGGGGTCAGAGCAGTTCTTC.

The chain links TRBV5-6 to TRBJ1-2; unclear D gene. The CDR3 spans 13 residues. Trimming shortened V by 0 bases and J by 7 bases, and 10 bases separated the two germline ends. In germline, CDR1 is SGHDT, CDR2 YYEEEE. CDR3 nucleotides: TGTGCCAGCAGCTTGGCCGACGAGGGTGGCTACACCTTC. Its protein is CASSLADEGGYTF.

This clone was detected once. The gene calls are TRBV19 and TRBJ2-1; D remains ambiguous. V dropped 3 bases and J dropped 9 bases, with 12 bases sitting between them. The CDR3 covers 13 residues. Germline V gene sequence: CDR1 LNHDA, CDR2 SQIVND (reference sequence). The CDR3 DNA reads as TGTGCCAGTAGTATCTCCCCGGTCCCTGAGCAGTTCTTC. Translating gives CASSISPVPEQFF.

This chain joins TRBV27 and TRBJ1-2; 9 nucleotides align to TRBD1. J was trimmed by 7 bases and V by 5 bases; bases with no gene match: 8. The CDR3 spans 14 residues. Germline V lookup: CDR1 MNHEY, CDR2 SMNVEV (reference sequence). CDR3 protein: CASSSLTGGVGYTF. The CDR3 nucleotides are TGTGCCAGCAGTAGCTTAACAGGGGGCGTTGGCTACACCTTC.

The V call is TRBV6-2 or TRBV6-3, the J call TRBJ2-7; 10 bases fit TRBD2. The CDR3 loop spans 17 amino acids. Germline V CDR1 and CDR2: MNHEY, SVGEGT. The V segment lost 2 bases and the J segment 6 bases; nucleotides outside the gene matches: 13. DNA of the CDR3: TGTGCCAGCAGTTACCCTCTAGCGGGAGATGAATGGGCCGAGCAGTACTTC. This gives the protein CASSYPLAGDEWAEQYF.

The V gene is TRBV18, the J gene TRBJ1-5; D remains unclear. The CDR3 covers 17 residues. Germline CDR1 KGHSH, CDR2 LQKENI. The V end was cut by 4 bases, the J end by 5 bases, with 21 bases between. CDR3 protein: CASSLNAGQVWDQPQHF. The CDR3 bases are TGTGCCAGCTCACTTAACGCCGGCCAGGTATGGGATCAGCCCCAGCATTTT.